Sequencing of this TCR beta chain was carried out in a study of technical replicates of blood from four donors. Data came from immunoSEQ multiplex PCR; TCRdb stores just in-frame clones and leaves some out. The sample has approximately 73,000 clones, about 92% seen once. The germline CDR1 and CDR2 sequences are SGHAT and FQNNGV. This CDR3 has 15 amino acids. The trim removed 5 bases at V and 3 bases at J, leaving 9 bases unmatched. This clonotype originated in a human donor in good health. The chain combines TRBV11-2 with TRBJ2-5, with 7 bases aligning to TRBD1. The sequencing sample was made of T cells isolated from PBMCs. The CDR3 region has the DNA TGTGCCAGCAGCCTCAGTGGGGGACAGAAAGAGACCCAGTACTTC. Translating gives CASSLSGGQKETQYF.